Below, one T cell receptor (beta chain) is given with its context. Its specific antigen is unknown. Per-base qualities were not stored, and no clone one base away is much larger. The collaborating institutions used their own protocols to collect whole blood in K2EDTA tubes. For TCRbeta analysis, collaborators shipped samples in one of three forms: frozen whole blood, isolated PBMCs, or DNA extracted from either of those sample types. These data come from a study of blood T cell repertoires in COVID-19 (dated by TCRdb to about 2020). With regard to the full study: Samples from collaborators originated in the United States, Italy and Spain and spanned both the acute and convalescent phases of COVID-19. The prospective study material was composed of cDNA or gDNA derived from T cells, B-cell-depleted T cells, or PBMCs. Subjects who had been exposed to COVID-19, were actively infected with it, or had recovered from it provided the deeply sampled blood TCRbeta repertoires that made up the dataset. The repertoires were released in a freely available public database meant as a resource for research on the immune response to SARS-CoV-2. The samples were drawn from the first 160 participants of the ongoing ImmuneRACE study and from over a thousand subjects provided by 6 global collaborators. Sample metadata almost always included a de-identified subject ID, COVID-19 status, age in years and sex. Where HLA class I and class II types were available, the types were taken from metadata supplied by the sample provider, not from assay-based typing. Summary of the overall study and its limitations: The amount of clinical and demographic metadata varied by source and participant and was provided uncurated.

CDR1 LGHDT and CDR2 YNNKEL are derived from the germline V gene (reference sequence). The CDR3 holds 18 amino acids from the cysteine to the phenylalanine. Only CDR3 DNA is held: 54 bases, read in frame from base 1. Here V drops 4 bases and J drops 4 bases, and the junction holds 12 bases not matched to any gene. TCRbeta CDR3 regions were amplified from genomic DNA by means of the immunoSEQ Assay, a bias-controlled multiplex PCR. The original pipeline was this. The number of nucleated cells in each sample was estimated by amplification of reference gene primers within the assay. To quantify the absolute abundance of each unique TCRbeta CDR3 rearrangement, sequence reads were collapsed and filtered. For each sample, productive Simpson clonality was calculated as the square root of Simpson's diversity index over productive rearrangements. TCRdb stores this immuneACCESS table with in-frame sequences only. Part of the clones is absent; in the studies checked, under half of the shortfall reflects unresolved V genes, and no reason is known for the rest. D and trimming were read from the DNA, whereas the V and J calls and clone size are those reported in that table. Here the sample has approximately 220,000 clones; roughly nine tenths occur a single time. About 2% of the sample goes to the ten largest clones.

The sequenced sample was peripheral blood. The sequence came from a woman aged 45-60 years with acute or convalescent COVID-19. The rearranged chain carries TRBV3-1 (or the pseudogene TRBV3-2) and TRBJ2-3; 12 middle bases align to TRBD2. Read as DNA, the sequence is TGTGCCAGCAGCCCCTACCTAGCGGGAGGGAAGTCGGCAGATACGCAGTATTTT. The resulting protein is CASSPYLAGGKSADTQYF.